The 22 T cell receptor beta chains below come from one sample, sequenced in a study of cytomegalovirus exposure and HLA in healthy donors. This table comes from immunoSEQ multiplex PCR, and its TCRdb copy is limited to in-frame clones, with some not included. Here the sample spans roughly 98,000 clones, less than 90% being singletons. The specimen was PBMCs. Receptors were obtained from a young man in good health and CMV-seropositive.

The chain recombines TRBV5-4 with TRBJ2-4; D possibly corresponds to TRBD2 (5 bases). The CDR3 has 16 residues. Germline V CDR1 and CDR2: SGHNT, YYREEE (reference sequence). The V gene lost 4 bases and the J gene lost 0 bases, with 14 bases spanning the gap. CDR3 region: CASSQDSWLAKNIQYF. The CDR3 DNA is TGTGCCAGCAGCCAGGACTCCTGGCTAGCCAAAAACATTCAGTACTTC. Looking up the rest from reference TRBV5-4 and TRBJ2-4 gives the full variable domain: ETGVTQSPTHLIKTRGQQVTLRCSSQSGHNTVSWYQQALGQGPQFIFQYYREEENGRGNFPPRFSGLQFPNYSSELNVNALELDDSALYLCASSQDSWLAKNIQYFGAGTRLSVL.

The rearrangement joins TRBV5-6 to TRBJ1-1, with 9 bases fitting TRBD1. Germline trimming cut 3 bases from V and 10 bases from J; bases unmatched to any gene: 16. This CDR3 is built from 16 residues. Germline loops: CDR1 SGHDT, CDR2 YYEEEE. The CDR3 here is CASSSTPGQGGVGAFF. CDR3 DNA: TGTGCCAGCAGCTCGACCCCGGGACAGGGAGGGGTGGGAGCTTTCTTT.

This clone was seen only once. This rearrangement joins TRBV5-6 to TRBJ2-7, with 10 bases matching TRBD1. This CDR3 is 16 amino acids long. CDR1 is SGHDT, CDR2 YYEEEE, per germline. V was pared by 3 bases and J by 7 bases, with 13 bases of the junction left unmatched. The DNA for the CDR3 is TGTGCCAGCAGCTGGGGACAGGGGTACGAGTCGGATGAGCAGTACTTC. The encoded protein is CASSWGQGYESDEQYF.

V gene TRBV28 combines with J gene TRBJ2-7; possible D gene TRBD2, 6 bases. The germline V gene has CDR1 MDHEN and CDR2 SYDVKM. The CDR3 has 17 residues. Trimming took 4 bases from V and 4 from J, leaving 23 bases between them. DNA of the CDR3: TGTGCCAGCAGTTACCCCCAATTGGAGGGCCTTGTGTACGAGCAGTACTTC. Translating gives CASSYPQLEGLVYEQYF.

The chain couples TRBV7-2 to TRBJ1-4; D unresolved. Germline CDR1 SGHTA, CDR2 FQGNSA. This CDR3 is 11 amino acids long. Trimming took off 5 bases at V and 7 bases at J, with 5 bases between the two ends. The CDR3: CASSPGEKLFF. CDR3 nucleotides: TGTGCCAGCAGCCCCGGTGAAAAACTGTTTTTT.

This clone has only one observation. The CDR3 here is CASSQVSGAGGETQYF. Written as DNA, the CDR3 is TGCGCCAGCAGCCAAGTGTCCGGAGCGGGGGGAGAGACCCAGTACTTC. The chain combines TRBV4-1 with TRBJ2-5, with 9 bases fitting TRBD2. CDR3 length equals 16 residues. The trim removed 1 base at V and 4 bases at J, leaving 7 bases unmatched. Germline V gene sequence: CDR1 MGHRA, CDR2 YSYEKL.

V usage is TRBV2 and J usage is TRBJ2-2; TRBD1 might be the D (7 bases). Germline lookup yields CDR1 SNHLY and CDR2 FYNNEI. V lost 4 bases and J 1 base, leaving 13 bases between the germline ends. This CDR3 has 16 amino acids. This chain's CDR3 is CASSARQGGNTGELFF. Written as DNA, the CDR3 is TGTGCCAGCAGTGCCCGACAGGGAGGGAACACCGGGGAGCTGTTTTTT.

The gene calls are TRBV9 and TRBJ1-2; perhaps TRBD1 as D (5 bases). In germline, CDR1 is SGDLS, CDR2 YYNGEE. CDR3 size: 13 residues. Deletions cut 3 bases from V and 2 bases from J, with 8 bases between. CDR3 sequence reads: CASSGSGNYGYTF. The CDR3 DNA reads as TGTGCCAGCAGCGGATCAGGGAACTATGGCTACACCTTC.

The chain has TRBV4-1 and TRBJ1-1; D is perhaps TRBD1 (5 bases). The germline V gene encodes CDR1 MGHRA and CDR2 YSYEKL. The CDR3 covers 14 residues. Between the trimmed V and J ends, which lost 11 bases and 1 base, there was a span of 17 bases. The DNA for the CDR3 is TGCGCCGCCCGGGAGGGGATTGGGAACACTGAAGCTTTCTTT. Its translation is CAAREGIGNTEAFF.

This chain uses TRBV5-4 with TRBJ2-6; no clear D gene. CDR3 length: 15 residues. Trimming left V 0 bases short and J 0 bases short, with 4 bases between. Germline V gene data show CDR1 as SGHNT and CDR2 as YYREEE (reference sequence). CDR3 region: CASSLERSGANVLTF. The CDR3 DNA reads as TGTGCCAGCAGCTTGGAGCGCTCTGGGGCCAACGTCCTGACTTTC.

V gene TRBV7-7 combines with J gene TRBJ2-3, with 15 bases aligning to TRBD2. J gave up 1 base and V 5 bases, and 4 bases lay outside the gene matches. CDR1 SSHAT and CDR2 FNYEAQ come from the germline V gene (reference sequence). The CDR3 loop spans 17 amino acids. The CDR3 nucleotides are TGTGCCAGCAGCATTGGACTAGCGGGGGGGGGCACAGATACGCAGTATTTT. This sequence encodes CASSIGLAGGGTDTQYF.

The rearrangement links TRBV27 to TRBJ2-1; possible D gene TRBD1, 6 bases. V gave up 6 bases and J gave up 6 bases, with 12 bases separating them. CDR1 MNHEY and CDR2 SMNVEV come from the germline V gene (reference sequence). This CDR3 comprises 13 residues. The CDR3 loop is CASRVVGGNEQFF. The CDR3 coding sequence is TGTGCCAGCAGGGTTGTAGGGGGCAATGAGCAGTTCTTC.

The CDR3 here is CASTMGLAGGGHEQFF. The CDR3 DNA is TGTGCCAGTACCATGGGACTAGCGGGGGGGGGACATGAGCAGTTCTTC. The chain uses TRBV19 and TRBJ2-1; 16 bases match TRBD2. The CDR3 covers 16 residues. The V gene end was trimmed by 7 bases and the J gene end by 8 bases; junction bases not matched to a gene: 8. Per germline, CDR1 LNHDA and CDR2 SQIVND (reference sequence).

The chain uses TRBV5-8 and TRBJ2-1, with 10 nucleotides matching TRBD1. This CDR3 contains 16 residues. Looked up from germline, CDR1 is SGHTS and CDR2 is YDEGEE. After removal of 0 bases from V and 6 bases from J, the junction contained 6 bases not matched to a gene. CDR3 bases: TGTGCCAGCAGCTTGGACTGGACAGGGGGAAGCAATGAGCAGTTCTTC. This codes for CASSLDWTGGSNEQFF. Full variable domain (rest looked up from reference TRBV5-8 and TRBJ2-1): EAGVTQSPTHLIKTRGQQATLRCSPISGHTSVYWYQQALGLGLQFLLWYDEGEERNRGNFPPRFSGRQFPNYSSELNVNALELEDSALYLCASSLDWTGGSNEQFFGPGTRLTVL.

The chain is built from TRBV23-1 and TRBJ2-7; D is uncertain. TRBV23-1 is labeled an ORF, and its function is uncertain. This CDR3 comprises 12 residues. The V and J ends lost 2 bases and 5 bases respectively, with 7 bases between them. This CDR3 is CASSQELHEQYF. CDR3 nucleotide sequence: TGCGCCAGCAGTCAAGAGCTCCACGAGCAGTACTTC.

CDR3 loop: CASSPEGNYGYTF. The CDR3 DNA is TGTGCCAGCAGCCCCGAGGGCAACTATGGCTACACCTTC. The chain employs TRBV7-2 and TRBJ1-2; D is ambiguous. V shed 5 bases and J shed 2 bases, with 9 bases lying between them. The CDR3 is 13 amino acids. Germline V CDR1 and CDR2: SGHTA, FQGNSA.

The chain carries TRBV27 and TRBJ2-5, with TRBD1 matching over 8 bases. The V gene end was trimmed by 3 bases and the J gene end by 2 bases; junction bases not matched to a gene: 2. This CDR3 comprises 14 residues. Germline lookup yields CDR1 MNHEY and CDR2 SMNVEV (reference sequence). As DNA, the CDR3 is TGTGCCAGCAGTTTCGGGACAGGTCAAGAGACCCAGTACTTC. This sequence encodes CASSFGTGQETQYF.

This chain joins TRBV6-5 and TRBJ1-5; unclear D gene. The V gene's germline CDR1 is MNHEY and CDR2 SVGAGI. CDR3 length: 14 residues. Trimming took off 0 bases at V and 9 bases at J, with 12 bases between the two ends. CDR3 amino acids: CASSYSGLRGPQHF. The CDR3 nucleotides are TGTGCCAGCAGTTACTCGGGTTTGCGAGGGCCCCAGCATTTT.

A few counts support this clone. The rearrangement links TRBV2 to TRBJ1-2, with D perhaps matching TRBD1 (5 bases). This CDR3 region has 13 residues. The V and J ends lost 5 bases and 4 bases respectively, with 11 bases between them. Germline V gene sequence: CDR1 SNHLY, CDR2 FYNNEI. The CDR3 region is CASSRDSSYGYTF. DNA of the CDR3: TGTGCCAGCAGTCGGGACTCTTCCTATGGCTACACCTTC.

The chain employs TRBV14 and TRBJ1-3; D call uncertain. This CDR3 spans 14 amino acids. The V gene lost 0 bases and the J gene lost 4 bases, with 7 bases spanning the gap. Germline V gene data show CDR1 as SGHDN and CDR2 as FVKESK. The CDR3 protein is CASSQDRSGNTIYF. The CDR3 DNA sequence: TGTGCCAGCAGCCAAGACAGGTCCGGAAACACCATATATTTT.

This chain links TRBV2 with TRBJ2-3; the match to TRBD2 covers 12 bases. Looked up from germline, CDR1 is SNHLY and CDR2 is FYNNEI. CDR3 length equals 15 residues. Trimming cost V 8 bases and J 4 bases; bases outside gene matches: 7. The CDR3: CASGPSGGAADTQYF. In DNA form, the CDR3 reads TGTGCCAGCGGGCCTAGCGGGGGGGCAGCAGATACGCAGTATTTT.

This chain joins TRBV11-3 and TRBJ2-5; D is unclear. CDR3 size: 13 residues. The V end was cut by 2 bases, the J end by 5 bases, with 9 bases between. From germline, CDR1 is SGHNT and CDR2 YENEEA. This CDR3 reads CASSLSSLETQYF. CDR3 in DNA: TGTGCCAGCAGCTTAAGTAGTCTTGAGACCCAGTACTTC.